A single sample gave rise to the 10 T cell receptor beta chains below, sequenced in a study of blood T cells in healthy people across ages. For the second PCR, which ran for about 6 to 11 cycles, a sample-barcoded 5' primer and a J-beta primer mix were used. TCRdb processed the 5' RACE reads anew with MiXCR; each CDR3 protein has one entry. This sample yields about 970,000 distinct CDR3 sequences, of which roughly half are seen a single time; 20% to 25% belongs to the top ten. The sequencing sample was made of blood. These TCRs come from a woman in her fifties or sixties in good health.

This chain connects TRBV7-2 to TRBJ2-7, with D maybe TRBD2 (6 bases). The CDR3 has 16 residues. The germline V gene has CDR1 SGHTA and CDR2 FQGNSA. With 5 bases removed from V and 7 bases from J, the gap between germline ends came to 24 bases. Written as DNA, the CDR3 is TGTGCCAGCAGCCTGCGGAGGGGAGGTTCCTACAATGAGCAGTACTTC. Translating it yields CASSLRRGGSYNEQYF.

This chain connects TRBV7-8 to TRBJ2-1; no reliable D call. V shed 3 bases and J shed 13 bases, with 19 bases lying between them. The CDR3 has 14 amino acids. Germline CDR1 and CDR2: SGHVS and FQNEAQ. The CDR3 reads CASSFREGFETQFF. In nucleotides, the CDR3 is TGTGCCAGCAGCTTTAGAGAAGGTTTCGAGACCCAGTTCTTC.

This chain uses TRBV27 with TRBJ2-2; D is unclear. V gave up 3 bases and J gave up 4 bases, with 12 bases separating them. The CDR3 loop spans 15 amino acids. In germline, CDR1 is MNHEY, CDR2 SMNVEV (reference sequence). DNA for the CDR3: TGTGCCAGCAGTTTCTGGTATACGAGCACCGGGGAGCTGTTTTTT. Its translation is CASSFWYTSTGELFF.

This chain links TRBV5-1 with TRBJ2-5; 7 bases are a match to TRBD1. CDR1 is SGHRS, CDR2 YFSETQ, per germline. The length of the CDR3 is 13 residues. V lost 9 bases to trimming and J lost 3 bases; unmatched junction nucleotides: 8. CDR3 sequence: CATRDRAKETQYF. DNA of the CDR3: TGCGCCACTAGAGACAGGGCGAAAGAGACCCAGTACTTC.

The J gene is TRBJ2-3, the V gene TRBV4-1; 11 bases agree with TRBD2. The CDR3 spans 18 residues. V lost 1 base to trimming and J lost 6 bases; unmatched junction nucleotides: 12. Germline-derived CDR1 and CDR2 are MGHRA and YSYEKL. The CDR3 loop reads CASSQVAILLAGGDTQYF. The CDR3 nucleotides are TGCGCCAGCAGCCAAGTCGCTATACTCCTAGCGGGAGGTGATACGCAGTATTTT.

The chain uses TRBV7-2 and TRBJ2-3; D not certain. The V end was cut by 1 base, the J end by 7 bases, with 9 bases between. This CDR3 contains 13 residues. Germline loops: CDR1 SGHTA, CDR2 FQGNSA. The CDR3 reads CASSLVPANTQYF. The CDR3 DNA is TGTGCCAGCAGCTTAGTGCCGGCAAATACGCAGTATTTT.

The chain is built from TRBV25-1 and TRBJ2-7, with TRBD1 matching 7 bases. The CDR3 totals 15 residues. Trimming cost V 3 bases and J 0 bases; bases outside gene matches: 5. CDR1 and CDR2 from the germline V gene are MGHDK and SYGVNS. CDR3 in DNA: TGTGCCAGCAGTGAGTGGACAGGTAGCTCCTACGAGCAGTACTTC. Its translation is CASSEWTGSSYEQYF.

The V gene is TRBV4-3, the J gene TRBJ2-1; D gene ambiguous. V was clipped by 2 bases and J by 9 bases, with 14 bases between them. The germline V gene has CDR1 LGHNA and CDR2 YSLEER. The CDR3 is 14 amino acids. Here the CDR3 reads CASSQQNSWGEQFF. CDR3 sequence (DNA): TGCGCCAGCAGCCAACAAAACTCGTGGGGTGAGCAGTTCTTC.

In this sample, this clonotype is medium-sized. The V and J genes are TRBV10-3 and TRBJ1-2; D is possibly TRBD1 (6 bases). Germline V gives CDR1 ENHRY, CDR2 SYGVKD. V was trimmed by 6 bases and J by 2 bases, leaving 16 bases between them. This CDR3 region has 15 residues. CDR3 coding DNA: TGTGCCATCAGCGTGCCAGGGGAGAGAAACTATGGCTACACCTTC. Protein sequence: CAISVPGERNYGYTF.

This clonotype was detected once. The chain couples TRBV12-3 or TRBV12-4 to TRBJ2-3, with a weak D call TRBD2 (7 bases). The V end was cut by 6 bases, the J end by 6 bases, with 22 bases between. The CDR3 consists of 16 residues. CDR3 sequence: CASSSPEGGRGDTQYF. CDR3 bases: TGTGCCAGCAGCTCCCCTGAGGGGGGGAGGGGGGATACGCAGTATTTT.